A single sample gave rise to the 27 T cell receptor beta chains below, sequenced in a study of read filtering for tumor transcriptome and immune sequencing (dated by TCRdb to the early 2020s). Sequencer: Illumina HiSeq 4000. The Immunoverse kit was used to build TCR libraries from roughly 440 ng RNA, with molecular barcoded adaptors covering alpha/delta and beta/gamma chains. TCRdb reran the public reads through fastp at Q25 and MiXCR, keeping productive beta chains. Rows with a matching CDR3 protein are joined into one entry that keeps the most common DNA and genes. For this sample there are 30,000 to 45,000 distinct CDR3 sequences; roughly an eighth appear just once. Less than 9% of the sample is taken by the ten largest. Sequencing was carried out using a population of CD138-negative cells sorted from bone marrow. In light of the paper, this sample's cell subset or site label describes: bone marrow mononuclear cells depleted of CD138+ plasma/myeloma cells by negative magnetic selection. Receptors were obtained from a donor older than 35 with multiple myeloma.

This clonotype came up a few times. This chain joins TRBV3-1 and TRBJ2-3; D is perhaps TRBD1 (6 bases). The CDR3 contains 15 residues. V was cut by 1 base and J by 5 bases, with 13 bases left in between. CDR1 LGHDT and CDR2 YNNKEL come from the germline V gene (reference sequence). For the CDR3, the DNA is TGTGCCAGCAGCCAAGCAGGGGAAAGAAGAGATACGCAGTATTTT. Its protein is CASSQAGERRDTQYF.

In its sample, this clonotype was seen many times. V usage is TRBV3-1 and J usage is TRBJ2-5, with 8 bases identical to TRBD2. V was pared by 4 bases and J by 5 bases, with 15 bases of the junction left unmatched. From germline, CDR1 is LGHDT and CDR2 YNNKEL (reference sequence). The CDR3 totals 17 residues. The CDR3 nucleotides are TGTGCCAGCAGCCGAACGGACGGCAGCGGGAGACGCGAGACCCAGTACTTC. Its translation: CASSRTDGSGRRETQYF.

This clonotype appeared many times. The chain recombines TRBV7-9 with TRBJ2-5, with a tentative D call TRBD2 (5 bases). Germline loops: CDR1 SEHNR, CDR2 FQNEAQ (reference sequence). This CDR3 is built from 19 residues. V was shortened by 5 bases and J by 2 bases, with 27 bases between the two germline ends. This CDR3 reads CASSPKRMDSGTVQETQYF. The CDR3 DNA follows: TGTGCCAGCAGCCCCAAAAGGATGGACTCCGGTACAGTACAAGAGACCCAGTACTTC.

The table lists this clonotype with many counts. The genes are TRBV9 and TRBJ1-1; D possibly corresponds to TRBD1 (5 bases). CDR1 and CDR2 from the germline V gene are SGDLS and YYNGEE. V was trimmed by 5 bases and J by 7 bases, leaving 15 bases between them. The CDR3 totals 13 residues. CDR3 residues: CASRGLGDNEAFF. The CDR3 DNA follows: TGTGCCAGCAGGGGTTTGGGGGATAATGAAGCTTTCTTT.

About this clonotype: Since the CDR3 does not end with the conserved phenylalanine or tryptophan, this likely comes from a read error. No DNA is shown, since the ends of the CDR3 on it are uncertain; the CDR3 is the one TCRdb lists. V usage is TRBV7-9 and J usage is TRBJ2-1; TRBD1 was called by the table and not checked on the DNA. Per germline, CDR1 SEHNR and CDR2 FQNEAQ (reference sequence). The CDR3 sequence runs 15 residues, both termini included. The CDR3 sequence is CASSLVLGGGNEQVY.

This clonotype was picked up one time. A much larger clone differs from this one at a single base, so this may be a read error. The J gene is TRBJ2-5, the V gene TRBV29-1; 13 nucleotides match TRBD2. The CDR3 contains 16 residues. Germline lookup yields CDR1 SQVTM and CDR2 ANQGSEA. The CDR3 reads CSVEGLAGRVQETRYF. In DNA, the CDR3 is TGCAGCGTTGAGGGACTAGCGGGACGAGTCCAAGAGACCCGGTACTTC.

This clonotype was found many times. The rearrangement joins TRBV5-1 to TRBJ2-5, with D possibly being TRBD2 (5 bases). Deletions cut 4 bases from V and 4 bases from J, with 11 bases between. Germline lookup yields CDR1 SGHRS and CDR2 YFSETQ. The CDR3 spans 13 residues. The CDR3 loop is CASSPLAGETQYF. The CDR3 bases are TGCGCCAGCAGCCCCTTGGCGGGAGAGACCCAGTACTTC.

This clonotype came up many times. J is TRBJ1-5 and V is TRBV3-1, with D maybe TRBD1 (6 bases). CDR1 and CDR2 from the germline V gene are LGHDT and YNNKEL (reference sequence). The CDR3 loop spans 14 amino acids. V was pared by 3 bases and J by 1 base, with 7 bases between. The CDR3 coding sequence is TGTGCCAGCAGCCAGGGACACAGCAATCAGCCCCAGCATTTT. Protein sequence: CASSQGHSNQPQHF.

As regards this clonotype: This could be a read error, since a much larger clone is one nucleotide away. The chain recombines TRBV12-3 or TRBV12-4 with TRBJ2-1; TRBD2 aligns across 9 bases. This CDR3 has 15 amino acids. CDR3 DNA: TGTGCCAGCAGTTCGAGCGGGGGGATCGGCAATGGGCAGTTCTTC. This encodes CASSSSGGIGNGQFF.

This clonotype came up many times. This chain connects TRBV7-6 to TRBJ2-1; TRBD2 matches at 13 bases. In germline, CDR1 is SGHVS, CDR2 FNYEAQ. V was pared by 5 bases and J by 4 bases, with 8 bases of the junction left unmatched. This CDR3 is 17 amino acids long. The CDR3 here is CASSQTSGRAGYNEQFF. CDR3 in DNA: TGTGCCAGCAGCCAAACTAGCGGGAGGGCTGGATACAATGAGCAGTTCTTC.

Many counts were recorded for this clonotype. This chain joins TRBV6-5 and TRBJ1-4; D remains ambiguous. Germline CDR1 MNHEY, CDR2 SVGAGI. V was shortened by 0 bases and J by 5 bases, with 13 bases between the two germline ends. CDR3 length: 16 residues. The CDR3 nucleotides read TGTGCCAGCAGTTACTCAGGCCCCACTACCAATGAAAAACTGTTTTTT. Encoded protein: CASSYSGPTTNEKLFF.

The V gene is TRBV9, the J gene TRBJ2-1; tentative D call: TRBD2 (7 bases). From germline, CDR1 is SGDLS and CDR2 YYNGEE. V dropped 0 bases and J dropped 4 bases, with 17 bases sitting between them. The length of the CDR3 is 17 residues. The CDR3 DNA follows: TGTGCCAGCAGCGTAGCGGCTACCCGGGGGGCTTACAATGAGCAGTTCTTC. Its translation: CASSVAATRGAYNEQFF. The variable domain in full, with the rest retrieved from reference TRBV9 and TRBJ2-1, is DSGVTQTPKHLITATGQRVTLRCSPRSGDLSVYWYQQSLDQGLQFLIQYYNGEERAKGNILERFSAQQFPDLHSELNLSSLELGDSALYFCASSVAATRGAYNEQFFGPGTRLTVL.

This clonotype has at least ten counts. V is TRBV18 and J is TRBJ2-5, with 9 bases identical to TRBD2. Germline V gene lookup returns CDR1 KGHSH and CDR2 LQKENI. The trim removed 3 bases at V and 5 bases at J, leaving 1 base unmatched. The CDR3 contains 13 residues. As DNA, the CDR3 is TGTGCCAGCTCACCCACTAGCGGGGAGACCCAGTACTTC. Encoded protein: CASSPTSGETQYF.

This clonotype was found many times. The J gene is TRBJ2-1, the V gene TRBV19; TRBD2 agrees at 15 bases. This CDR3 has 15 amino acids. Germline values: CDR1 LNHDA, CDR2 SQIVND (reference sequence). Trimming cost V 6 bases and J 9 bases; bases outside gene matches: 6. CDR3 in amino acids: CASSPGLAGGGEQFF. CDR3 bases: TGTGCCAGTAGCCCGGGACTAGCGGGAGGCGGTGAGCAGTTCTTC.

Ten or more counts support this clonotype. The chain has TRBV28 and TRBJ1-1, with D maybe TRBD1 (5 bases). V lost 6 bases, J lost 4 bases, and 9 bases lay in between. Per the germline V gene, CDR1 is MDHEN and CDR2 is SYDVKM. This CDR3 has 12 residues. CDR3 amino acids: CASSSGITEAFF. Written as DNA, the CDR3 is TGTGCCAGCAGCTCAGGGATCACTGAAGCTTTCTTT.

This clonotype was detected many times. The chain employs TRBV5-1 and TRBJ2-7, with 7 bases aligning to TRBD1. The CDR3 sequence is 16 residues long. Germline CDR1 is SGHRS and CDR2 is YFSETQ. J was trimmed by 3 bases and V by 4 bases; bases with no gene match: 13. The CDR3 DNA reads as TGCGCCAGCAGCCTGGGCGACAGGGTTCGGGTCTACGAGCAGTACTTC. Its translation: CASSLGDRVRVYEQYF.

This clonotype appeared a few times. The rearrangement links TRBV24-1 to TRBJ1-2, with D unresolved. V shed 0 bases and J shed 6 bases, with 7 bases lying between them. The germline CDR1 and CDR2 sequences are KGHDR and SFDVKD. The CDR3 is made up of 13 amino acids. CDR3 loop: CATSDLQADGYTF. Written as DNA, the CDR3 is TGTGCCACCAGTGATTTGCAAGCTGATGGCTACACCTTC.

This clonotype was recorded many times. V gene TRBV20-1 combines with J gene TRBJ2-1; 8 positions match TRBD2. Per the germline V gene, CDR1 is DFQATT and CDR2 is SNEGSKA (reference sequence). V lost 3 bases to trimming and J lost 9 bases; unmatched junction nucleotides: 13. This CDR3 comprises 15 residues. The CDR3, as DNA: TGCAGTGCTAGGGCCGGGAGCGGGAGATCGGGTGAGCAGTTCTTC. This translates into CSARAGSGRSGEQFF.

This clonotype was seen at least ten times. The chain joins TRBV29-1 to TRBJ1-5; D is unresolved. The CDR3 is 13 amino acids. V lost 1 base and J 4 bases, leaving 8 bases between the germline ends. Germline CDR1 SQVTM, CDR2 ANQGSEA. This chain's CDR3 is CSVEVNTNQPQHF. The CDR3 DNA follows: TGCAGCGTTGAAGTTAACACAAATCAGCCCCAGCATTTT.

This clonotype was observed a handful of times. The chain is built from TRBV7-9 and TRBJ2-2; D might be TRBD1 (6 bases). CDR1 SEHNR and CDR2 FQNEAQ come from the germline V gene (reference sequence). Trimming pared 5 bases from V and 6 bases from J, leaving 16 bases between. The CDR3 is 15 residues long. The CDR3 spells CASSLAQGLAGELFF. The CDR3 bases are TGTGCCAGCAGCCTCGCACAGGGCTTAGCCGGGGAGCTGTTTTTT.

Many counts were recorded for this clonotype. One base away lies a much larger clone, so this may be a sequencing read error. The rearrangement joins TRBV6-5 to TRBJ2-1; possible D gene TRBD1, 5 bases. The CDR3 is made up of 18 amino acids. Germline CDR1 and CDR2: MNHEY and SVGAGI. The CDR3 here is CASSYHTGADNSYNGQFF. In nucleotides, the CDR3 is TGTGCCAGCAGTTACCATACTGGGGCTGACAACTCCTACAATGGGCAGTTCTTC.

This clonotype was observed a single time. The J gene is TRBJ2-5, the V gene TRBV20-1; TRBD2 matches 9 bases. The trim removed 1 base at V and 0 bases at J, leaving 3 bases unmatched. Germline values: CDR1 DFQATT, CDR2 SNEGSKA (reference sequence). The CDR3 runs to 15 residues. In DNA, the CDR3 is TGCAGTGCTAGAGGTGTAGCGGGAGACCAAGAGACCCAGTACTTC. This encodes CSARGVAGDQETQYF.

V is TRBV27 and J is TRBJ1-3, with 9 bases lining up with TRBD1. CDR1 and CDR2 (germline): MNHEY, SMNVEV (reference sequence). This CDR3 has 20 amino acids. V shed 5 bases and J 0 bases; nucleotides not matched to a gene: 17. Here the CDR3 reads CASSPGQGRGGQTSGNTIYF. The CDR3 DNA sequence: TGTGCCAGCAGTCCAGGACAGGGGAGGGGAGGTCAAACCTCTGGAAACACCATATATTTT.

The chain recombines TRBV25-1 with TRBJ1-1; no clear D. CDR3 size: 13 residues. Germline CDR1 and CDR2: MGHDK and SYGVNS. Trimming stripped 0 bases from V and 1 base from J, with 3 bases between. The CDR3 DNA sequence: TGTGCCAGCAGTGAATACAAGAACACTGAAGCTTTCTTT. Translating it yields CASSEYKNTEAFF.

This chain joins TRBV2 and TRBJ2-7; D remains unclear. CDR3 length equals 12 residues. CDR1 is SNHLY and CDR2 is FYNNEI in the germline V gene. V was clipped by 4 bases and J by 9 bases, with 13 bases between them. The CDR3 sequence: CASSVGDRAQYF. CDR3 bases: TGTGCCAGCAGTGTAGGAGACCGTGCGCAGTACTTC.

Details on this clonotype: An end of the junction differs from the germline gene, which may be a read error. The DNA of the CDR3 is TGCGCCGGCAGCCTCGACGGAGGGGTCCGTGACGCTTTCTTT. Its protein product is CAGSLDGGVRDAFF. The rearrangement joins TRBV5-1 to TRBJ1-1; the D gene is possibly TRBD1 (5 bases). In germline, CDR1 is SGHRS, CDR2 YFSETQ. This CDR3 contains 14 residues.

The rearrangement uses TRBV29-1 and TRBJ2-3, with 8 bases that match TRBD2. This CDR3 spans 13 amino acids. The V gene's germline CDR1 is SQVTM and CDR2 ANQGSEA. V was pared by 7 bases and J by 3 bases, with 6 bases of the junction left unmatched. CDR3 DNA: TGCAGCGCTAGACTAGCGAGGACAGATACGCAGTATTTT. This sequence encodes CSARLARTDTQYF.